This TCR beta chain was observed in a study of shared clonotypes between healthy human individuals. Study-wide results and caveats: Sampling involved blood alone; tissue repertoires likely differ. The diversity represented, both genetic and in exposure history, was limited by few donors. Larger estimated richness was generally seen in naive subsets than in memory subsets.

Naivety among CD8 cells was defined by CD45RO negativity and positive CCR7 selection, thereby excluding terminally differentiated effector memory CD45RA+ cells. In this sample, this clone turned up once. Its target is not known. Sorted-subset replicate PCR reactions were performed with approximately 190 ng DNA, corresponding to some 32,000 T cell genomes. Libraries were prepared by immunoSEQ multiplex PCR; TCRdb keeps only in-frame clonotypes and omits some of them. The sample lists under 700,000 clones; 85% to 95% were seen once. This receptor was taken from a woman aged 25 to 39 in good health. Sequencing input: naive CD8+ T cells sorted from blood.

CDR3 nucleotides: TGTGCCAGCAGCTTTCCTGACAGGTACCAAGAGACCCAGTACTTC. This codes for CASSFPDRYQETQYF. The chain links TRBV11-2 to TRBJ2-5; perhaps TRBD1 as D (6 bases). The CDR3 has 15 amino acids. Trimming cost V 3 bases and J 0 bases, with 11 bases left between them. The germline V gene has CDR1 SGHAT and CDR2 FQNNGV.